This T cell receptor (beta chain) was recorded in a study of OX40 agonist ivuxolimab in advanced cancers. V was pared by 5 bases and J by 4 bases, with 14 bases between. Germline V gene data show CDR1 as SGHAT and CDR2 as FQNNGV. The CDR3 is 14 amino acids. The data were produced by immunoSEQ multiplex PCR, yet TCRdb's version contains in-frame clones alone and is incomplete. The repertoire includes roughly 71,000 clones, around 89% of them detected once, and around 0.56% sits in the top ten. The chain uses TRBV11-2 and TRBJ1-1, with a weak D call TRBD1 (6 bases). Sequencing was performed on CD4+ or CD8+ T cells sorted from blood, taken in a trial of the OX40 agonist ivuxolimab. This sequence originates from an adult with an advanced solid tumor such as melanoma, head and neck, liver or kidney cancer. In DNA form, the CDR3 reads TGTGCCAGCAGCCCTATACGAGGGGGCACTGAAGCTTTCTTT. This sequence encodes CASSPIRGGTEAFF.